This T cell receptor (beta chain) was observed in a study of T cell responses to AZD1222 COVID-19 vaccine. Concerning this clone itself: Its antigen is currently unknown.

Points from the study as a whole: Spike as a whole was targeted by vaccine-associated CD4 TCRs, dominant at 160-218 and 743-854.

Repertoires were generated with immunoSEQ multiplex PCR, while TCRdb's copy carries only in-frame clones and drops some. The sample has more than 150,000 clones; 85% to 90% are singletons. Trimming removed 0 bases at V and 5 bases at J, with 10 bases between. CDR1 is MNHEY and CDR2 is SVGEGT in the germline V gene. CDR3 length equals 14 residues. The material sequenced was peripheral blood, taken on day 0 of AZD1222 vaccination. The TCR was taken from an adult in good health. The chain links TRBV6-2 or TRBV6-3 to TRBJ1-1, with D maybe TRBD1 (5 bases). The CDR3 sequence: CASSYSPGGTEAFF. Written as DNA, the CDR3 is TGTGCCAGCAGTTACTCCCCGGGGGGAACTGAAGCTTTCTTT.